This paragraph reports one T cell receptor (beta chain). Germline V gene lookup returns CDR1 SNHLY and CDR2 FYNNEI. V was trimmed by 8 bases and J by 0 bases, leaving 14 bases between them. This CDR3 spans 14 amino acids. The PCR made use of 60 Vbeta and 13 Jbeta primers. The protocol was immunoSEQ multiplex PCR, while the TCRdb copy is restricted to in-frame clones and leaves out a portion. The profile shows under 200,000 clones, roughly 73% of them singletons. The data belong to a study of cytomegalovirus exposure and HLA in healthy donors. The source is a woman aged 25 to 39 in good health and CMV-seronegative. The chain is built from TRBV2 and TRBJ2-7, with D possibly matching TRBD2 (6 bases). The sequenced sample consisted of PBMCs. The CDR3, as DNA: TGTGCCAGCGAGGGCGGGACGAGCTCCTACGAGCAGTACTTC. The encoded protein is CASEGGTSSYEQYF.